The clone carrying this T cell receptor beta chain was found once. Antigen: not known. The data belong to a study of T cell repertoires in cytomegalovirus infection. Across the whole study: Matching HLA type and CMV infection were both indicated by public TCR beta signatures.

TCRdb re-called the reads with MiXCR, one entry per CDR3 protein. Of roughly 700,000 distinct CDR3 sequences listed, around 30% are singletons. Study outcomes and limitations: CMV-specific HLA-C-restricted TCR beta clonotypes dominated the ex vivo response.

The germline V gene encodes CDR1 MNHNS and CDR2 SASEGT. The CDR3 has 15 residues. With 5 bases clipped from V and 4 bases from J, the junction kept 9 bases outside the gene matches. The chain joins TRBV6-1 to TRBJ2-7, with 9 bases identical to TRBD1. The specimen comprised cultured PBMCs, sampled from culture after CMV antigen stimulation. The TCR was taken from a human donor in good health (CMV status not recorded). Some clones in this sample may be carry-over from other donors' samples. The CDR3 sequence: CASSNRDRAAYEQYF. CDR3 DNA: TGTGCCAGCAGTAACCGGGACAGGGCTGCATACGAGCAGTACTTC.